The 17 T cell receptor beta chains in this list originate from one sample, sequenced in a study of CD8+ T cells in alopecia areata. The authors extracted RNA and reverse transcribed it into cDNA as the sequencing template. TCRdb's table, derived via immunoSEQ multiplex PCR, lists solely in-frame clones and lacks some. The sample contains approximately 57,000 clones, about 96% of which appear only once. Sample: CD8+ T cells sorted from blood, taken at week 0. The receptors come from a human donor with alopecia areata.

Written as DNA, the CDR3 is TGCAGCGTTACTGGGACAGGGGAATCCCACTCTGGAAACACCATATATTTT. It encodes CSVTGTGESHSGNTIYF. This chain uses TRBV29-1 with TRBJ1-3; 10 bases map to TRBD1. Germline V gene data show CDR1 as SQVTM and CDR2 as ANQGSEA. The CDR3 is made up of 17 amino acids. With V trimmed by 5 bases and J by 0 bases, 10 bases remained unmatched.

This clone was found a few times. The rearrangement links TRBV14 to TRBJ2-7; D remains unclear. Trimming pared 2 bases from V and 4 bases from J, leaving 12 bases between. The CDR3 has 14 amino acids. CDR1 SGHDN and CDR2 FVKESK come from the germline V gene. The CDR3 DNA is TGTGCCAGCAGCCAACAGACCCGAGGATACGAGCAGTACTTC. It translates to CASSQQTRGYEQYF.

V and J are TRBV2 and TRBJ2-1; 10 nucleotides agree with TRBD2. The CDR3 is made up of 15 amino acids. The V gene's germline CDR1 is SNHLY and CDR2 FYNNEI. Germline trimming cut 2 bases from V and 7 bases from J; bases unmatched to any gene: 5. CDR3 sequence (DNA): TGTGCCAGCAGTGAAACGAAGCGGGGGGGGAATGAGCAGTTCTTC. This codes for CASSETKRGGNEQFF.

With regard to this clone: Other DNA sequences within the sample encode an identical CDR3. The rearrangement links TRBV19 to TRBJ2-7, with 10 bases that match TRBD1. The V gene end was trimmed by 3 bases and the J gene end by 2 bases; junction bases not matched to a gene: 1. In germline, CDR1 is LNHDA, CDR2 SQIVND (reference sequence). The CDR3 is 14 residues long. The CDR3, as DNA: TGTGCCAGTAGTATTGGACAGGGGGCCTACGAGCAGTACTTC. Protein: CASSIGQGAYEQYF.

The V gene is TRBV7-9, the J gene TRBJ1-2; no definite D call. The CDR3 is 14 residues long. Trimming took off 0 bases at V and 4 bases at J, with 9 bases between the two ends. The germline CDR1 and CDR2 sequences are SEHNR and FQNEAQ (reference sequence). This CDR3 reads CASSLAGNLYGYTF. The CDR3 DNA follows: TGTGCCAGCAGCTTAGCCGGTAACCTCTATGGCTACACCTTC.

V usage is TRBV10-3 and J usage is TRBJ1-6; D is unclear. The V gene lost 6 bases and the J gene lost 11 bases, with 17 bases spanning the gap. Germline V lookup: CDR1 ENHRY, CDR2 SYGVKD. CDR3 length: 14 amino acids. CDR3 residues: CAIRADGLGAPLHF. DNA for the CDR3: TGTGCCATCAGAGCGGACGGATTAGGAGCACCCCTCCACTTT.

V is TRBV30 and J is TRBJ2-1; the match to TRBD1 covers 10 bases. Trimming took 2 bases from V and 8 from J; bases not matched to a gene: 6. The CDR3 is 14 residues long. CDR1 GTSNPN and CDR2 SVGIG come from the germline V gene (reference sequence). The CDR3 nucleotides are TGTGCCTGGAGTTGGAGGACAGGGGGTTATGAGCAGTTCTTC. This sequence encodes CAWSWRTGGYEQFF.

The chain combines TRBV6-1 with TRBJ2-5; TRBD1 matches at 7 bases. The V gene end was trimmed by 7 bases and the J gene end by 1 base; junction bases not matched to a gene: 9. The length of the CDR3 is 15 residues. Germline V lookup: CDR1 MNHNS, CDR2 SASEGT. CDR3 in amino acids: CASTLRGGRQETQYF. CDR3 coding DNA: TGTGCCAGCACCCTCCGAGGGGGCCGCCAAGAGACCCAGTACTTC.

CDR3 protein: CASSYLGRGEQFF. The CDR3 DNA follows: TGTGCCAGCAGCTACTTGGGGCGAGGGGAGCAGTTCTTC. This sequence joins TRBV7-2 and TRBJ2-1; D is tentatively TRBD1 or TRBD2 (5 bases each). Looked up from germline, CDR1 is SGHTA and CDR2 is FQGNSA. CDR3 length: 13 amino acids. Trimming removed 4 bases from V and 10 bases from J, with 14 bases in between. The full variable domain, rest sourced from reference TRBV7-2 and TRBJ2-1, is GAGVSQSPSNKVTEKGKDVELRCDPISGHTALYWYRQSLGQGLEFLIYFQGNSAPDKSGLPSDRFSAERTGGSVSTLTIQRTQQEDSAVYLCASSYLGRGEQFFGPGTRLTVL.

The CDR3: CASSQEVYRPGTSGRTDTQYF. The CDR3 nucleotides read TGCGCCAGCAGCCAAGAGGTGTACCGCCCGGGGACTAGCGGACGCACAGATACGCAGTATTTT. V usage is TRBV4-3 and J usage is TRBJ2-3; 11 bases fit TRBD2. After removal of 0 bases from V and 1 base from J, the junction contained 15 bases not matched to a gene. CDR1 LGHNA and CDR2 YSLEER come from the germline V gene. The CDR3 runs to 21 residues.

The chain combines TRBV5-4 with TRBJ2-3; a weak D match, TRBD1 (5 bases). The germline V gene encodes CDR1 SGHNT and CDR2 YYREEE (reference sequence). V lost 3 bases and J 0 bases, leaving 8 bases between the germline ends. The CDR3 covers 14 residues. This chain's CDR3 is CASSSWGSTDTQYF. CDR3 nucleotides: TGTGCCAGCAGCTCTTGGGGCAGCACAGATACGCAGTATTTT.

The chain links TRBV7-8 to TRBJ2-1; 9 bases are shared with TRBD2. J lost 6 bases, V lost 5 bases, and 17 bases had no gene match. This CDR3 comprises 18 residues. Germline CDR1 is SGHVS and CDR2 is FQNEAQ. The CDR3 sequence is CASSPRGGGAVFSNEQFF. In DNA form, the CDR3 reads TGTGCCAGCAGCCCAAGGGGCGGGGGGGCCGTGTTTTCCAATGAGCAGTTCTTC.

The chain uses TRBV10-2 and TRBJ2-1, with D perhaps TRBD2 (6 bases). Trimming took 10 bases from V and 4 from J, leaving 14 bases between them. The germline V gene encodes CDR1 WSHSY and CDR2 SAAADI. The CDR3 spans 13 residues. CDR3 amino acids: CATSGEAYNEQFF. The DNA for the CDR3 is TGCGCCACCTCGGGGGAGGCGTACAATGAGCAGTTCTTC.

The chain couples TRBV5-1 to TRBJ2-1, with no clear D. Trimming removed 4 bases from V and 5 bases from J, with 13 bases in between. Looked up from germline, CDR1 is SGHRS and CDR2 is YFSETQ. There are 14 residues in the CDR3. Here the CDR3 DNA reads TGCGCCAGCAGCCCACAGAGAGAAAACAATGAGCAGTTCTTC. It codes for CASSPQRENNEQFF.

The J gene is TRBJ2-2, the V gene TRBV10-1; D unresolved. Germline assignment: CDR1 WNHNN and CDR2 SYGVQD (reference sequence). The CDR3 consists of 13 residues. V dropped 8 bases and J dropped 0 bases, with 7 bases sitting between them. In DNA form, the CDR3 reads TGCGCCAGCGGAAAAACGAACACCGGGGAGCTGTTTTTT. Translating gives CASGKTNTGELFF.

The chain employs TRBV27 and TRBJ2-3; D may be TRBD2 (6 bases). V lost 5 bases, J lost 3 bases, and 15 bases lay in between. The CDR3 covers 15 residues. The germline gives CDR1 MNHEY, CDR2 SMNVEV (reference sequence). This CDR3 is CASSMTRFRTDTQYF. CDR3 sequence (DNA): TGTGCCAGCAGTATGACTAGATTCCGGACAGATACGCAGTATTTT.

V usage is TRBV27 and J usage is TRBJ1-3; D is uncertain. CDR1 and CDR2 from the germline V gene are MNHEY and SMNVEV (reference sequence). Deletions cut 5 bases from V and 0 bases from J, with 5 bases between. There are 13 residues in the CDR3. This CDR3 reads CASSPNSGNTIYF. DNA of the CDR3: TGTGCCAGCAGTCCAAACTCTGGAAACACCATATATTTT.